This T cell receptor (beta chain) was sequenced in a study of cytomegalovirus exposure and HLA in healthy donors. The study ran its PCR with 60 Vbeta and 13 Jbeta primers. This table comes from immunoSEQ multiplex PCR, and its TCRdb copy is limited to in-frame clones, with some not included. Among roughly 200,000 clones, 77% were seen once, and the ten largest hold roughly 2.6%. J gave up 5 bases and V 3 bases, and 5 bases lay outside the gene matches. This CDR3 contains 14 residues. Germline lookup yields CDR1 PRHDT and CDR2 FYEKMQ (reference sequence). To note about this clone: The antigen remains undetermined.

Study-wide points: Later analysis showed most CMV-associated TCR beta chains appearing HLA-restricted.

The chain joins TRBV13 to TRBJ1-2, with 8 bases identical to TRBD1. Sample: PBMCs. The sequence was collected from a woman aged 55-69 years in good health and CMV-seropositive. CDR3 residues: CASSLNRGRYGYTF. Here the CDR3 DNA reads TGTGCCAGCAGCTTGAACAGGGGGAGATATGGCTACACCTTC.